Below, 29 T cell receptor beta chains from the same sample are listed, as sequenced in a study of neurological immune-mediated disorders. Specified time point: longitudinal time-point 2. TCRdb used MiXCR to reprocess the 5' RACE reads, holding one entry per CDR3 protein. The table records 55,000 to 65,000 distinct CDR3 sequences, more than 9.5% of them present only once. Source material: PBMCs. These receptors all stem from a young man in good health.

This clonotype was seen at least ten times. The rearrangement uses TRBV20-1 and TRBJ2-1, with 7 nucleotides matching TRBD1. V was clipped by 0 bases and J by 3 bases; unmatched bases: 8. Germline V lookup: CDR1 DFQATT, CDR2 SNEGSKA (reference sequence). The CDR3 is made up of 16 amino acids. The CDR3 loop reads CSARDPLGGLYNEQFF. As DNA, the CDR3 is TGCAGTGCTAGAGATCCCCTAGGGGGCCTCTACAATGAGCAGTTCTTC.

The table lists this clonotype with many counts. The chain joins TRBV27 to TRBJ2-7; possible D gene TRBD2, 6 bases. Germline CDR1 reads MNHEY; CDR2 reads SMNVEV (reference sequence). The CDR3 totals 12 residues. The V and J ends lost 5 bases and 6 bases respectively, with 11 bases between them. The CDR3 DNA reads as TGTGCCAGCAGTATGCCCGGGAGCGAGCAGTACTTC. This sequence encodes CASSMPGSEQYF.

This clonotype was picked up many times. V and J are TRBV6-6 and TRBJ1-6, with unresolved D. The CDR3 consists of 16 residues. Trimming pared 2 bases from V and 5 bases from J, leaving 13 bases between. The germline CDR1 and CDR2 sequences are MNHNY and SVGAGI (reference sequence). CDR3 residues: CASSYPSSLNNSPLHF. The CDR3 nucleotides are TGTGCCAGCAGTTACCCCAGTAGTCTTAATAATTCACCCCTCCACTTT.

With respect to this clonotype: A read error may produce the germline difference seen at one junction end. The CDR3, as DNA: TGTGCCAGCAGCGAGGAGGGACCCGGGCCGGATTCACACCTCCACTTT. It translates to CASSEEGPGPDSHLHF. This sequence joins TRBV6-5 and TRBJ1-6; D perhaps matches TRBD1 (5 bases). The CDR3 consists of 16 residues. The germline V gene encodes CDR1 MNHEY and CDR2 SVGAGI.

This clonotype showed up many times. V gene TRBV7-2 combines with J gene TRBJ2-1; tentatively, D is TRBD2 (6 bases). V shed 4 bases and J shed 0 bases, with 10 bases lying between them. Germline V lookup: CDR1 SGHTA, CDR2 FQGNSA. CDR3 length: 15 amino acids. Written as DNA, the CDR3 is TGTGCCAGCAGCTCGGGGCGGGGCTCCTACAATGAGCAGTTCTTC. Translation: CASSSGRGSYNEQFF.

This clonotype was picked up many times. The chain is built from TRBV29-1 and TRBJ2-5; TRBD1 matches at 8 bases. V gave up 4 bases and J gave up 1 base; unmatched junction bases: 2. There are 13 residues in the CDR3. Germline assignment: CDR1 SQVTM and CDR2 ANQGSEA. In DNA form, the CDR3 reads TGCAGCGTTGGGGACAGGCGCCAAGAGACCCAGTACTTC. Its translation: CSVGDRRQETQYF.

In its sample, this clonotype was seen many times. The J gene is TRBJ2-7, the V gene TRBV7-6; no clear D gene. Trimming removed 5 bases from V and 4 bases from J, with 9 bases in between. CDR1 is SGHVS, CDR2 FNYEAQ, per germline. The CDR3 runs 12 residues. In nucleotides, the CDR3 is TGTGCCAGCAGCGTGACCCAATACGAGCAGTACTTC. The encoded protein is CASSVTQYEQYF.

Ten or more counts support this clonotype. The chain uses TRBV29-1 and TRBJ1-1; D is possibly TRBD1 (6 bases). The CDR3 consists of 13 residues. V gave up 7 bases and J gave up 2 bases, with 14 bases separating them. Per the germline V gene, CDR1 is SQVTM and CDR2 is ANQGSEA. DNA for the CDR3: TGCAGCGCTGAGACAGGAACCAACACTGAAGCTTTCTTT. This translates into CSAETGTNTEAFF.

About this clonotype: This may be a read error: a much more frequent sequence differs by one nucleotide. The CDR3 coding sequence is TGTGCCAGCAGTCAGATGACAGGGGACAATGATCAGTTCTTC. Translated, it gives CASSQMTGDNDQFF. This chain uses TRBV6-5 with TRBJ2-1; 8 nucleotides line up with TRBD1. Germline V CDR1 and CDR2: MNHEY, SVGAGI. This CDR3 comprises 14 residues.

This clonotype was seen many times. This chain links TRBV15 with TRBJ2-5; D may match TRBD1 or TRBD2 (7 bases each). V was trimmed by 2 bases and J by 5 bases, leaving 15 bases between them. The length of the CDR3 is 15 residues. Germline V gives CDR1 LNHNV, CDR2 YYDKDF (reference sequence). CDR3 loop: CATSRQGGFRETQYF. CDR3 DNA: TGTGCCACCAGCAGACAGGGGGGGTTCAGGGAGACCCAGTACTTC.

This clonotype was seen ten or more times. The V and J genes are TRBV5-1 and TRBJ2-2; 9 bases line up with TRBD2. This CDR3 region has 15 residues. Germline V lookup: CDR1 SGHRS, CDR2 YFSETQ. Germline trimming cut 0 bases from V and 6 bases from J; bases unmatched to any gene: 3. In DNA form, the CDR3 reads TGCGCCAGCAGCTTGGTAGGACTAGCGTCCGGGGAGCTGTTTTTT. Its translation is CASSLVGLASGELFF.

This clonotype has a count of ten or more. The V gene is TRBV29-1, the J gene TRBJ2-3; D possibly matches TRBD1 or TRBD2 (5 bases each). The V gene lost 4 bases and the J gene lost 2 bases, with 13 bases spanning the gap. CDR3 length: 14 residues. Germline V gene sequence: CDR1 SQVTM, CDR2 ANQGSEA. In DNA, the CDR3 is TGCAGCGTTGTCGGGACGTATAACACAGATACGCAGTATTTT. Its protein is CSVVGTYNTDTQYF.

At least ten counts were recorded for this clonotype. The chain couples TRBV3-1 to TRBJ2-3; 8 bases match TRBD1. V shed 6 bases and J 5 bases; nucleotides not matched to a gene: 7. Germline V gene lookup returns CDR1 LGHDT and CDR2 YNNKEL (reference sequence). The CDR3 has 14 amino acids. The CDR3 coding sequence is TGTGCCAGCAGTCCCCGGGACAGGAGAGATACGCAGTATTTT. Translation: CASSPRDRRDTQYF.

This clonotype was detected many times. V gene TRBV20-1 combines with J gene TRBJ1-6, with 7 bases fitting TRBD1. V dropped 3 bases and J dropped 9; count of bases not matched to a gene: 14. This CDR3 is built from 16 residues. Germline CDR1 is DFQATT and CDR2 is SNEGSKA (reference sequence). The CDR3 sequence is CSASSPLRTGGSPLHF. CDR3 DNA: TGCAGTGCTAGTAGCCCGCTCCGGACAGGCGGTTCACCCCTCCACTTT.

In this sample, this clonotype turned up a few times. Given a much more abundant clone one base away, this may be a read error. The gene calls are TRBV5-4 and TRBJ2-7; 8 nucleotides line up with TRBD1. CDR3 size: 15 residues. CDR1 is SGHNT and CDR2 is YYREEE in the germline V gene (reference sequence). The CDR3 nucleotides read TGTGCCAGCAGCGACGCAGGGGGCCGGGGCTACGACCAGTACTTC. It yields the protein CASSDAGGRGYDQYF.

This clonotype was observed at least ten times. V usage is TRBV20-1 and J usage is TRBJ2-6; 12 nucleotides match TRBD1. Germline trimming cut 5 bases from V and 0 bases from J; bases unmatched to any gene: 20. There are 22 residues in the CDR3. The germline V gene encodes CDR1 DFQATT and CDR2 SNEGSKA (reference sequence). CDR3 region: CSAPYRGQGASSPHSGANVLTF. The CDR3 bases are TGCAGTGCTCCCTACCGGGGACAGGGGGCCTCATCCCCCCACTCTGGGGCCAACGTCCTGACTTTC.

This clonotype was observed at least ten times. The rearrangement joins TRBV2 to TRBJ2-7; 9 bases fit TRBD1. Germline CDR1 SNHLY, CDR2 FYNNEI. The V gene end was trimmed by 5 bases and the J gene end by 3 bases; junction bases not matched to a gene: 8. CDR3 length equals 15 residues. The CDR3: CASSRDRGSYYEQYF. CDR3 DNA sequence: TGTGCCAGCAGTCGAGACAGGGGGTCCTACTACGAGCAGTACTTC.

This clonotype was detected ten times or more. This chain connects TRBV5-1 to TRBJ2-1, with D perhaps TRBD1 or TRBD2 (6 bases each). The germline CDR1 and CDR2 sequences are SGHRS and YFSETQ. The V end was cut by 1 base, the J end by 8 bases, with 13 bases between. The CDR3 runs to 14 residues. The CDR3 DNA is TGCGCCAGCAGCTTGATTTGGGGGGCTGATGAGCAGTTCTTC. Its protein is CASSLIWGADEQFF.

This clonotype was counted ten times or more. The V gene is TRBV10-3, the J gene TRBJ2-1; TRBD1 agrees at 8 bases. The CDR3 runs 15 residues. CDR1 is ENHRY, CDR2 SYGVKD, per germline. V shed 4 bases and J 6 bases; nucleotides not matched to a gene: 8. The CDR3 DNA is TGTGCCATCAGTGGATTAGACAGGGGAGGCAATGAGCAGTTCTTC. Translation gives CAISGLDRGGNEQFF.

This clonotype was seen repeatedly, ten times or more. The chain is built from TRBV7-8 and TRBJ1-5, with TRBD1 as a possible D gene (5 bases). Trimming left V 6 bases short and J 0 bases short, with 12 bases between. Germline V gene data show CDR1 as SGHVS and CDR2 as FQNEAQ. CDR3 size: 15 residues. The CDR3 loop reads CASRAGGVSNQPQHF. The CDR3 DNA sequence: TGTGCCAGCAGAGCCGGGGGGGTTAGCAATCAGCCCCAGCATTTT.

This clonotype occurred many times. This chain connects TRBV5-1 to TRBJ1-4; D is unclear. Germline V gene lookup returns CDR1 SGHRS and CDR2 YFSETQ. Trimming left V 1 base short and J 1 base short, with 14 bases between. This CDR3 contains 17 residues. The CDR3 protein is CASSLLEIGRTNEKLFF. Here the CDR3 DNA reads TGCGCCAGCAGCTTGTTGGAGATTGGGAGAACTAATGAAAAACTGTTTTTT.

This clonotype came up many times. The chain joins TRBV28 to TRBJ2-2; TRBD2 might be the D (6 bases). The V gene lost 10 bases and the J gene lost 4 bases, with 13 bases spanning the gap. CDR1 MDHEN and CDR2 SYDVKM come from the germline V gene. This CDR3 is built from 13 residues. CDR3 DNA sequence: TGTGCCACCGAGAGGGGAGGCACCGGGGAGCTGTTTTTT. Its translation: CATERGGTGELFF.

This clonotype occurred many times. The chain combines TRBV3-1 with TRBJ2-5; D remains ambiguous. The V end was cut by 3 bases, the J end by 2 bases, with 10 bases between. In germline, CDR1 is LGHDT, CDR2 YNNKEL (reference sequence). The CDR3 runs 14 residues. The CDR3 loop reads CASSQAGGQETQYF. The CDR3 DNA reads TGTGCCAGCAGCCAGGCTGGCGGACAAGAGACCCAGTACTTC.

This clonotype was detected ten times or more. The chain joins TRBV13 to TRBJ2-3; 10 nucleotides agree with TRBD2. This CDR3 has 15 amino acids. The V gene end was trimmed by 5 bases and the J gene end by 3 bases; junction bases not matched to a gene: 5. CDR1 PRHDT and CDR2 FYEKMQ come from the germline V gene (reference sequence). CDR3 bases: TGTGCCAGCAGCGCGCCTAGCGGGAGTACAGATACGCAGTATTTT. Amino acid sequence: CASSAPSGSTDTQYF.

This clonotype was detected many times. The chain has TRBV15 and TRBJ2-5; 8 positions agree with TRBD2. V was pared by 0 bases and J by 2 bases, with 11 bases of the junction left unmatched. Per germline, CDR1 LNHNV and CDR2 YYDKDF (reference sequence). This CDR3 comprises 18 residues. The CDR3 sequence is CATSRDTYAGGWQETQYF. CDR3 in DNA: TGTGCCACCAGCAGAGATACATACGCGGGAGGTTGGCAAGAGACCCAGTACTTC.

Many counts were recorded for this clonotype. V and J are TRBV27 and TRBJ2-7; no firm D call. There are 11 residues in the CDR3. Germline V gene data show CDR1 as MNHEY and CDR2 as SMNVEV (reference sequence). With 5 bases removed from V and 5 bases from J, the gap between germline ends came to 7 bases. This chain's CDR3 is CASSGFDEQYF. The CDR3, as DNA: TGTGCCAGCAGTGGTTTCGACGAGCAGTACTTC.

This clonotype has ten or more counts. The chain combines TRBV6-6 with TRBJ1-2; 7 bases match TRBD1. With V trimmed by 3 bases and J by 6 bases, 10 bases remained unmatched. Germline V gene sequence: CDR1 MNHNY, CDR2 SVGAGI (reference sequence). This CDR3 comprises 15 residues. CDR3 DNA: TGTGCCAGCAGTTATTTTCAGGGGGTATCGGATGGCTACACCTTC. Its protein is CASSYFQGVSDGYTF.

This clonotype was counted ten times or more. The genes are TRBV20-1 and TRBJ2-7; 8 positions match TRBD1. Looked up from germline, CDR1 is DFQATT and CDR2 is SNEGSKA (reference sequence). CDR3 length: 14 residues. Losses at the gene ends were 7 bases for V and 3 bases for J; bases not matched to a gene: 11. The CDR3 DNA reads TGCAGTGGTTCCCGCGGGACAGGCGACTACGAGCAGTACTTC. It encodes CSGSRGTGDYEQYF.

The sample holds many counts of this clonotype. The V call is TRBV27, the J call TRBJ2-7; maybe TRBD1 (6 bases). The CDR3 has 14 amino acids. CDR1 is MNHEY and CDR2 is SMNVEV in the germline V gene (reference sequence). Trimming cost V 2 bases and J 6 bases, with 14 bases left between them. CDR3 residues: CASSLRQGPREQYF. CDR3 in DNA: TGTGCCAGCAGTTTACGGCAGGGGCCACGCGAGCAGTACTTC.